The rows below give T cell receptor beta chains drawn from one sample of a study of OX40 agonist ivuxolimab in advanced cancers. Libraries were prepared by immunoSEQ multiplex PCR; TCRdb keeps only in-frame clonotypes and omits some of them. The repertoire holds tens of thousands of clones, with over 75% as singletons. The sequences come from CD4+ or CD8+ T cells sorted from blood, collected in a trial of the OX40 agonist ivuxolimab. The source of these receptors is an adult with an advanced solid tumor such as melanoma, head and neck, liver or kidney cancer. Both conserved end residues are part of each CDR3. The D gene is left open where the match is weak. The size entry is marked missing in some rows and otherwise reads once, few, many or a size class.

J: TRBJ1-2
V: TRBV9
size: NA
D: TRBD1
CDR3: CASSVTGGTGSKTF
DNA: TGTGCCAGCAGCGTCACGGGGGGGACAGGCTCTAAGACCTTC

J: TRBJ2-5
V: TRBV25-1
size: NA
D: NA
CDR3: CASSNAGRRETQYF
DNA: TGTGCCAGCAGTAATGCAGGGAGAAGAGAGACCCAGTACTTC

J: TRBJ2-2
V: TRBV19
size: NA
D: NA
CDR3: CASRLKLHTGELFF
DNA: TGTGCCAGTAGGCTTAAACTGCACACCGGGGAGCTGTTTTTT

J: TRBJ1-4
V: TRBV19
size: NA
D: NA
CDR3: CASMGQVATNEKLFF
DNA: TGTGCCAGTATGGGTCAGGTAGCAACTAATGAAAAACTGTTTTTT

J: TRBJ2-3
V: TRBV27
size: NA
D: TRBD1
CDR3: CASSFLTGADTQYF
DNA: TGTGCCAGCAGTTTCTTAACAGGGGCAGATACGCAGTATTTT

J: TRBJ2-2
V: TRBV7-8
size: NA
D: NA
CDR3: CASSLMGGAGTGELFF
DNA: TGTGCCAGCAGCCTAATGGGGGGCGCGGGAACCGGGGAGCTGTTTTTT

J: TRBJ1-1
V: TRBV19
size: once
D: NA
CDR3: CASRGRGRTQAFF
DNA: TGTGCCAGTAGAGGACGGGGTAGAACTCAAGCTTTCTTT

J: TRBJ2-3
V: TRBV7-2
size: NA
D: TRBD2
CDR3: CASSLTVPGLAGKGGTQYF
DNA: TGTGCCAGCAGCTTAACAGTACCGGGACTAGCGGGAAAGGGGGGTACGCAGTATTTT

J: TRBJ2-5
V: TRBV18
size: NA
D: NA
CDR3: CASSPPARRAGETQYF
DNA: TGTGCCAGCTCACCACCGGCCCGCAGGGCGGGGGAGACCCAGTACTTC

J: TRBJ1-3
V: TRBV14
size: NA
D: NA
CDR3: CASSQLSGTGNTIYF
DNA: TGTGCCAGCAGCCAATTGAGCGGTACTGGAAACACCATATATTTT

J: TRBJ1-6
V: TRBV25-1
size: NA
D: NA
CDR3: CASSLLDNSPLHF
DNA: TGTGCCAGCAGCCTCTTGGATAATTCACCCCTCCACTTT

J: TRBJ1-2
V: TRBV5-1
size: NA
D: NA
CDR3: CASSLGQLTNYGYTF
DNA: TGCGCCAGCAGCTTAGGACAGCTCACTAACTATGGCTACACCTTC

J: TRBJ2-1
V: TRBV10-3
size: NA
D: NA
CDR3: CATGETYNEQFF
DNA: TGTGCCACGGGGGAGACCTACAATGAGCAGTTCTTC

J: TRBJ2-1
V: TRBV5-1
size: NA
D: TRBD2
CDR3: CASRSLAGGYNEQFF
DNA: TGCGCCAGCAGGTCTCTAGCGGGAGGGTACAATGAGCAGTTCTTC

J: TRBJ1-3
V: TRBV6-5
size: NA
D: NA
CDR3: CASSYSRVSGNTIYF
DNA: TGTGCCAGCAGTTACTCCAGGGTCTCTGGAAACACCATATATTTT

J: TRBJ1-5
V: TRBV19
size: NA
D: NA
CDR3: CASSIGHGQPQHF
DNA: TGTGCCAGTAGTATAGGGCACGGACAGCCCCAGCATTTT

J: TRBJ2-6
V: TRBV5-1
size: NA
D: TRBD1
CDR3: CASTDRVTGANVLTF
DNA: TGCGCCAGCACGGACAGGGTAACTGGGGCCAACGTCCTGACTTTC

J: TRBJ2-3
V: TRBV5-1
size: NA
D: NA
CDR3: CASSVRITDTQYF
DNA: TGCGCCAGCAGCGTGCGGATCACAGATACGCAGTATTTT

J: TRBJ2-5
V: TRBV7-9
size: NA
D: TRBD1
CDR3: CASSFWTGLEETQYF
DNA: TGTGCCAGCAGCTTCTGGACAGGGCTGGAAGAGACCCAGTACTTC

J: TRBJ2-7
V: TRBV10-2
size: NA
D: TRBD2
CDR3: CASSEAGGPFEQYF
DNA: TGCGCCAGCAGTGAAGCGGGAGGGCCATTCGAGCAGTACTTC

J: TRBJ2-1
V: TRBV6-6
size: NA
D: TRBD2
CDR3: CASSLTTLAGGEQFF
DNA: TGTGCCAGCAGCTTAACTACCTTAGCGGGAGGCGAGCAGTTCTTC

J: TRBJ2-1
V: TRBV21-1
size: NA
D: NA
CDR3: CASSKERQGPYNEQFF
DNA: TGTGCCAGCAGCAAAGAGCGGCAGGGCCCCTACAATGAGCAGTTCTTC

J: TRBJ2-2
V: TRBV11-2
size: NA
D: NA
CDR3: CASSQTLTGELFF
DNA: TGTGCCAGCAGCCAGACACTTACCGGGGAGCTGTTTTTT